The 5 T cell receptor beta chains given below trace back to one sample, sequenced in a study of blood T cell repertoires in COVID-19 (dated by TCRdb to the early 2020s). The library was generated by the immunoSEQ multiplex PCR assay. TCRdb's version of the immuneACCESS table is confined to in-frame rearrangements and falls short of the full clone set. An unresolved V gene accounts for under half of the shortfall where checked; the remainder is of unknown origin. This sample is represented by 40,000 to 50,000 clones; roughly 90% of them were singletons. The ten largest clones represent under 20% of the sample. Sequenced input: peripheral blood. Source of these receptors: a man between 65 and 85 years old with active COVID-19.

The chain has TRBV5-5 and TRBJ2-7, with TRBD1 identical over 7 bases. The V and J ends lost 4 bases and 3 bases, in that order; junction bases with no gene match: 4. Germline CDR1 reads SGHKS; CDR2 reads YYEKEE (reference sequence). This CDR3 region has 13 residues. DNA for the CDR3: TGTGCCAGCAGCCCACGGACAGGCTACGAGCAGTACTTC. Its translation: CASSPRTGYEQYF.

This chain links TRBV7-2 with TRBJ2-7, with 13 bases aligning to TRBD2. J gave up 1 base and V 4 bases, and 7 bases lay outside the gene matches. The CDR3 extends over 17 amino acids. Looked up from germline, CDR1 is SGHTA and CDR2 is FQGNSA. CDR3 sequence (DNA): TGTGCCAGCAGCTCCCGGGGGGGACTAGCGGGATCCTACGAGCAGTACTTC. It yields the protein CASSSRGGLAGSYEQYF.

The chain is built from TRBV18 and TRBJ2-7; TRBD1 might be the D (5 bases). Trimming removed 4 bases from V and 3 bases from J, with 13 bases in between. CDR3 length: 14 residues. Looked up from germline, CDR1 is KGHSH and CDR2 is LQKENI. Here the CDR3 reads CASSRTGRLYEQYF. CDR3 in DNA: TGTGCCAGCTCACGTACAGGACGCCTCTACGAGCAGTACTTC. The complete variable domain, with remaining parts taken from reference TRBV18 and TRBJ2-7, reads NAGVMQNPRHLVRRRGQEARLRCSPMKGHSHVYWYRQLPEEGLKFMVYLQKENIIDESGMPKERFSAEFPKEGPSILRIQQVVRGDSAAYFCASSRTGRLYEQYFGPGTRLTVT.

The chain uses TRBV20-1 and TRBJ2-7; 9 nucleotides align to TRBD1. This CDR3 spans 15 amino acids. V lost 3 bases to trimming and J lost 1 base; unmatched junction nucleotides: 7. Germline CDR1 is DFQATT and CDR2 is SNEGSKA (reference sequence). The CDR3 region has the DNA TGCAGTGCTAGTGTGGGACAGGGCCGTTCCTACGAGCAGTACTTC. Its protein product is CSASVGQGRSYEQYF.

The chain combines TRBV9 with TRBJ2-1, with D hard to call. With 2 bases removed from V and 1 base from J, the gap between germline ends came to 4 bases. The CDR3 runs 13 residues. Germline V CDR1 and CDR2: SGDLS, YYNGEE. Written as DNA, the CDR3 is TGTGCCAGCAGCGTCGGGTCCTACAATGAGCAGTTCTTC. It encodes CASSVGSYNEQFF.